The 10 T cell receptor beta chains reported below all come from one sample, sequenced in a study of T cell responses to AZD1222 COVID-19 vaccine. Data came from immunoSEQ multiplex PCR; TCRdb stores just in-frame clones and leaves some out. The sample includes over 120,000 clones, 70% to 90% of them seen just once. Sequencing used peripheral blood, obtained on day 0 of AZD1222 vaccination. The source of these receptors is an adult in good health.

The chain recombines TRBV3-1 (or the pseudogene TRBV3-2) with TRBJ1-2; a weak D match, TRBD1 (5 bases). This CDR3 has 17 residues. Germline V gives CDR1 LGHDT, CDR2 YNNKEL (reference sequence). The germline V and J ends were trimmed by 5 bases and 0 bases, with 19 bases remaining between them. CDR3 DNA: TGTGCCAGCAGCAACGGTTCCCCGGCAGGGACTAACTATGGCTACACCTTC. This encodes CASSNGSPAGTNYGYTF.

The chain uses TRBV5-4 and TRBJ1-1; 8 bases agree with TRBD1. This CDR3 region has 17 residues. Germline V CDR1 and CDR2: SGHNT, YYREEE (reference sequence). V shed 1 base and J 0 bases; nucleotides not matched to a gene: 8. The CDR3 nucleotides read TGTGCCAGCAGCTTGAGAACAGGGGGTGGGATGAACACTGAAGCTTTCTTT. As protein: CASSLRTGGGMNTEAFF.

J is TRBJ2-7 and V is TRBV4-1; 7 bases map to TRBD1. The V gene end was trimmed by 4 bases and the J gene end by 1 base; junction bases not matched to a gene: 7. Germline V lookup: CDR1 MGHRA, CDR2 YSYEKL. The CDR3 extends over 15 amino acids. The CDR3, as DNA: TGCGCCAGCAGCCCCATAAGACAGGGTTCCTACGAGCAGTACTTC. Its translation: CASSPIRQGSYEQYF.

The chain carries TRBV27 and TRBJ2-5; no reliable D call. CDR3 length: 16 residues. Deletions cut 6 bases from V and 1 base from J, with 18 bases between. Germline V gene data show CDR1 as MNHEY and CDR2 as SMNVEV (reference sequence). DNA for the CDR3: TGTGCCAGCAGCCTTGGACGACCCCTTGTCCAAGAGACCCAGTACTTC. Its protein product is CASSLGRPLVQETQYF.

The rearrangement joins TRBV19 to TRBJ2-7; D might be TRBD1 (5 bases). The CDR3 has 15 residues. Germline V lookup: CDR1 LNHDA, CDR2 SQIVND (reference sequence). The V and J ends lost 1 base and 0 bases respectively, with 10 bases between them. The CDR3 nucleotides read TGTGCCAGTAGTATAGGGGGCGACAGCTCCTACGAGCAGTACTTC. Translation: CASSIGGDSSYEQYF.

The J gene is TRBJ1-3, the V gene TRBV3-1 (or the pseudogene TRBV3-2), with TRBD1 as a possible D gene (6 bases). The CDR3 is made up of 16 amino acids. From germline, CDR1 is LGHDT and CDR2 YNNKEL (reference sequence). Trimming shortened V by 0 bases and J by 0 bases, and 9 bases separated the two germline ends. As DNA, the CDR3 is TGTGCCAGCAGCCAAGATAGGGGGAGCTCTGGAAACACCATATATTTT. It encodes CASSQDRGSSGNTIYF.

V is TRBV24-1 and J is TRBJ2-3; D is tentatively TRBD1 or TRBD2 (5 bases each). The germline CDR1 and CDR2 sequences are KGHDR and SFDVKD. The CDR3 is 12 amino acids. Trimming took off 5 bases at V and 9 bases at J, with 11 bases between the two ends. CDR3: CATSGDLGTQYF. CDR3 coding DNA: TGTGCCACCAGTGGGGACCTGGGAACGCAGTATTTT.

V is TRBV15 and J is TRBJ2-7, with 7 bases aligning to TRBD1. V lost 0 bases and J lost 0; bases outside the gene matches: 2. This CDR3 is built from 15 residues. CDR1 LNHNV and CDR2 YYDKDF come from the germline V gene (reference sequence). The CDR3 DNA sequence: TGTGCCACCAGCAGAGAGACAGGGAGCTCCTACGAGCAGTACTTC. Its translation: CATSRETGSSYEQYF.

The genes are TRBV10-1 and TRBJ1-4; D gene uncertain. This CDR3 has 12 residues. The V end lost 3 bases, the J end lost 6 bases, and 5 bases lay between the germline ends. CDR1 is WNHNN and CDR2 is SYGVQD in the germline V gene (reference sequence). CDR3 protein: CASSEGHEKLFF. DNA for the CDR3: TGCGCCAGCAGTGAAGGCCATGAAAAACTGTTTTTT.

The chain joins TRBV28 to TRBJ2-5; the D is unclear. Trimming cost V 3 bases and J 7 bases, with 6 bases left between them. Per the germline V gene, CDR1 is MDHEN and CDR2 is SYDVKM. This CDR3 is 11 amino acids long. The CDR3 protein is CASSLLGTQYF. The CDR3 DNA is TGTGCCAGCAGTTTGCTCGGGACCCAGTACTTC.